Presented here are 23 T cell receptor beta chains from one specimen sequenced in a study of OX40 agonist ivuxolimab in advanced cancers. The protocol used for the library was the immunoSEQ multiplex PCR assay. TCRdb mirrors the immuneACCESS table, restricted to in-frame sequences. Some clones are absent from its copies; in checked studies, under half trace to an unresolved V gene, and the reason for the others is unknown. This sample has over 45,000 clones in its table, and roughly 92% of those were observed once. The top ten clonotypes cover about 20% of the sample. The sequenced sample was CD4+ or CD8+ T cells sorted from blood, obtained in a trial of the OX40 agonist ivuxolimab. Source of these receptors: an adult with an advanced solid tumor such as melanoma, head and neck, liver or kidney cancer.

This chain joins TRBV30 and TRBJ2-7; TRBD2 matches 13 bases. The J segment lost 7 bases and the V segment lost 0 bases, leaving 6 bases of the junction unmatched. The CDR3 length is 15 residues. Looked up from germline, CDR1 is GTSNPN and CDR2 is SVGIG (reference sequence). The CDR3 nucleotides are TGTGCCTGGAGTGTACTAGCGGGAGGGCCGGGGGAGCAGTACTTC. Translating it yields CAWSVLAGGPGEQYF.

CDR3 in amino acids: CAISLSGGEDGYTF. Written as DNA, the CDR3 is TGTGCCATCAGCCTAAGTGGGGGCGAGGATGGCTACACCTTC. The chain combines TRBV10-3 with TRBJ1-2; D is possibly TRBD1 (6 bases). The CDR3 has 14 amino acids. Trimming shortened V by 6 bases and J by 6 bases, and 17 bases separated the two germline ends. Germline V gene lookup returns CDR1 ENHRY and CDR2 SYGVKD.

V usage is TRBV13 and J usage is TRBJ2-5, with 10 bases matching TRBD1. The CDR3 runs to 16 residues. Looked up from germline, CDR1 is PRHDT and CDR2 is FYEKMQ (reference sequence). J lost 2 bases, V lost 4 bases, and 7 bases had no gene match. CDR3 nucleotide sequence: TGTGCCAGCAGCTCCTCGGACAGGGGGAGGCAAGAGACCCAGTACTTC. The encoded protein is CASSSSDRGRQETQYF.

This clone was observed a single time. V is TRBV9 and J is TRBJ2-1; 8 nucleotides line up with TRBD1. Germline V gene data show CDR1 as SGDLS and CDR2 as YYNGEE. The CDR3 runs to 19 residues. V shed 3 bases and J 5 bases; nucleotides not matched to a gene: 19. The CDR3 reads CASSAPRPGGPNRNNEQFF. The DNA for the CDR3 is TGTGCCAGCAGCGCTCCCCGGCCAGGGGGCCCGAATAGGAACAATGAGCAGTTCTTC.

The chain uses TRBV7-7 and TRBJ2-5; D is unclear. Per the germline V gene, CDR1 is SSHAT and CDR2 is FNYEAQ (reference sequence). Between the trimmed V and J ends, which lost 5 bases and 5 bases, there was a span of 9 bases. This CDR3 has 12 residues. The chain's CDR3 is CASSLKGETQYF. CDR3 DNA: TGTGCCAGCAGCCTGAAGGGTGAGACCCAGTACTTC.

The genes are TRBV15 and TRBJ2-1; perhaps D is TRBD1 or TRBD2 (7 bases each). Trimming pared 5 bases from V and 8 bases from J, leaving 22 bases between. The CDR3 consists of 16 residues. The germline gives CDR1 LNHNV, CDR2 YYDKDF (reference sequence). This chain's CDR3 is CATSPDEGGGADEQFF. In DNA form, the CDR3 reads TGTGCCACCAGCCCAGATGAGGGAGGGGGCGCGGATGAGCAGTTCTTC. Filled out from reference TRBV15 and TRBJ2-1, the complete variable domain reads DAMVIQNPRYQVTQFGKPVTLSCSQTLNHNVMYWYQQKSSQAPKLLFHYYDKDFNNEADTPDNFQSRRPNTSFCFLDIRSPGLGDTAMYLCATSPDEGGGADEQFFGPGTRLTVL.

The rearrangement uses TRBV7-2 and TRBJ2-7; D call uncertain. Trimming took 1 base from V and 2 from J, leaving 15 bases between them. This CDR3 is built from 16 residues. The germline V gene encodes CDR1 SGHTA and CDR2 FQGNSA. As DNA, the CDR3 is TGTGCCAGCAGCTTAGAATTTTCTAGTAGCCCCTACGAGCAGTACTTC. Residues: CASSLEFSSSPYEQYF. Using reference TRBV7-2 and TRBJ2-7 for the parts outside the CDR3, the full variable domain is GAGVSQSPSNKVTEKGKDVELRCDPISGHTALYWYRQSLGQGLEFLIYFQGNSAPDKSGLPSDRFSAERTGGSVSTLTIQRTQQEDSAVYLCASSLEFSSSPYEQYFGPGTRLTVT.

The rearrangement joins TRBV7-6 to TRBJ2-1, with 15 bases aligning to TRBD2. J lost 4 bases, V lost 5 bases, and 15 bases had no gene match. The CDR3 sequence is 20 residues long. Per the germline V gene, CDR1 is SGHVS and CDR2 is FNYEAQ. CDR3 amino acids: CASSPYHRTSGRALYNEQFF. CDR3 bases: TGTGCCAGCAGCCCGTACCATCGGACTAGCGGGAGGGCCTTGTACAATGAGCAGTTCTTC.

The chain recombines TRBV6-5 with TRBJ1-2, with 7 bases identical to TRBD1. CDR1 and CDR2 (germline): MNHEY, SVGAGI. This CDR3 is 15 amino acids long. The V and J ends lost 4 bases and 3 bases, in that order; junction bases with no gene match: 8. The DNA of the CDR3 is TGTGCCAGCAGTTCGGGACAGATGAAGTACTATGGCTACACCTTC. It is translated as CASSSGQMKYYGYTF.

This sequence joins TRBV2 and TRBJ1-4; 9 bases are shared with TRBD1. CDR3 length: 15 residues. From germline, CDR1 is SNHLY and CDR2 FYNNEI. V dropped 8 bases and J dropped 2; count of bases not matched to a gene: 6. CDR3 amino acids: CASLGQGSTNEKLFF. Written as DNA, the CDR3 is TGTGCCAGCTTGGGACAGGGAAGCACTAATGAAAAACTGTTTTTT. The full variable domain, with the rest looked up from reference TRBV2 and TRBJ1-4, is EPEVTQTPSHQVTQMGQEVILRCVPISNHLYFYWYRQILGQKVEFLVSFYNNEISEKSEIFDDQFSVERPDGSNFTLKIRSTKLEDSAMYFCASLGQGSTNEKLFFGSGTQLSVL.

V and J are TRBV27 and TRBJ1-1; D unclear. V was cut by 6 bases and J by 1 base, with 12 bases left in between. This CDR3 contains 14 residues. Germline CDR1 MNHEY, CDR2 SMNVEV (reference sequence). This chain's CDR3 is CASRLDARNTEAFF. The CDR3 nucleotides read TGTGCCAGCAGGCTTGACGCGAGGAACACTGAAGCTTTCTTT.

CDR3 protein: CASSLATDYTGELFF. The CDR3 nucleotides are TGTGCCAGCAGCTTAGCCACAGACTACACCGGGGAGCTGTTTTTT. The chain couples TRBV7-2 to TRBJ2-2; the D is unclear. CDR3 size: 15 residues. Germline assignment: CDR1 SGHTA and CDR2 FQGNSA. Trimming pared 0 bases from V and 3 bases from J, leaving 8 bases between.

This clone was observed a single time. The chain employs TRBV6-6 and TRBJ2-1; 12 nucleotides agree with TRBD2. V lost 8 bases, J lost 7 bases, and 9 bases stayed unmatched. The V gene's germline CDR1 is MNHNY and CDR2 SVGAGI (reference sequence). The CDR3 is 15 amino acids. CDR3 region: CASRYLAGGLNEQFF. Here the CDR3 DNA reads TGTGCCAGCCGATATCTAGCGGGAGGGCTAAATGAGCAGTTCTTC.

The V and J genes are TRBV5-4 and TRBJ2-1, with TRBD1 matching over 10 bases. V shed 0 bases and J 4 bases; nucleotides not matched to a gene: 4. There are 16 residues in the CDR3. CDR1 is SGHNT, CDR2 YYREEE, per germline (reference sequence). This chain's CDR3 is CASSLVDRGHYNEQFF. The CDR3, as DNA: TGTGCCAGCAGCTTGGTCGACAGGGGGCATTACAATGAGCAGTTCTTC.

This clone was detected a few times. This chain uses TRBV7-9 with TRBJ1-5, with D possibly TRBD1 on 5 matching bases. The CDR3 runs 14 residues. Between the trimmed V and J ends, which lost 1 base and 4 bases, there was a span of 8 bases. CDR1 SEHNR and CDR2 FQNEAQ come from the germline V gene (reference sequence). The CDR3 coding sequence is TGTGCCAGCAGCTTAGTACAGGAGAATCAGCCCCAGCATTTT. Translating it yields CASSLVQENQPQHF.

The chain recombines TRBV7-9 with TRBJ1-5; 8 bases fit TRBD1. Trimming at V came to 7 bases and at J to 5 bases, leaving 4 bases not matched to a gene. Per germline, CDR1 SEHNR and CDR2 FQNEAQ (reference sequence). CDR3 length: 13 amino acids. The CDR3 coding sequence is TGTGCCAGCACGACAGGGGATTATCAGCCCCAGCATTTT. Protein product: CASTTGDYQPQHF.

The genes are TRBV7-8 and TRBJ2-1; 9 bases align to TRBD1. The CDR3 contains 14 residues. The germline V gene encodes CDR1 SGHVS and CDR2 FQNEAQ. V gave up 1 base and J gave up 9 bases; unmatched junction bases: 4. The CDR3 sequence: CASSLDRGHVEQFF. The CDR3 nucleotides read TGTGCCAGCAGCTTAGACAGGGGGCACGTTGAGCAGTTCTTC.

The chain has TRBV13 and TRBJ2-3; 10 bases fit TRBD1. V shed 1 base, J shed 5 bases, and the junction held 6 bases outside the gene matches. Per germline, CDR1 PRHDT and CDR2 FYEKMQ (reference sequence). This CDR3 is 16 amino acids long. This chain's CDR3 is CASSLAGQGGIDTQYF. CDR3 DNA sequence: TGTGCCAGCAGCTTAGCCGGACAGGGGGGTATAGATACGCAGTATTTT.

The chain joins TRBV5-4 to TRBJ2-7; 10 bases are shared with TRBD2. Germline assignment: CDR1 SGHNT and CDR2 YYREEE (reference sequence). The CDR3 runs 14 residues. Unmatched junction bases numbered 4, after V lost 5 bases and J lost 2 bases. The CDR3 DNA follows: TGTGCCAGCAGTCGAGCGGGAGGGGCCTACGAGCAGTACTTC. It is translated as CASSRAGGAYEQYF.

This rearrangement joins TRBV7-2 to TRBJ2-5; a possible D gene is TRBD1 (6 bases). V gave up 2 bases and J gave up 1 base, with 11 bases separating them. CDR1 and CDR2 from the germline V gene are SGHTA and FQGNSA. This CDR3 is built from 15 residues. This chain's CDR3 is CASSLSGAGQETQYF. The CDR3 DNA is TGTGCCAGCAGCTTATCAGGGGCCGGCCAAGAGACCCAGTACTTC.

The chain links TRBV19 to TRBJ2-7, with D possibly being TRBD2 (6 bases). This CDR3 contains 14 residues. V shed 5 bases and J shed 1 base, with 12 bases lying between them. Germline values: CDR1 LNHDA, CDR2 SQIVND (reference sequence). The CDR3 bases are TGTGCCAGTAGTGCGCGGGACGGGTCCTACGAGCAGTACTTC. It is translated as CASSARDGSYEQYF.

The rearrangement joins TRBV7-8 to TRBJ1-4; weak D call: TRBD1 (5 bases). CDR1 SGHVS and CDR2 FQNEAQ come from the germline V gene. Trimming stripped 6 bases from V and 3 bases from J, with 23 bases between. The CDR3 contains 18 residues. CDR3 residues: CASRHTSVWGGSNEKLFF. CDR3 nucleotides: TGTGCCAGCAGGCATACTTCCGTGTGGGGGGGTTCTAATGAAAAACTGTTTTTT.

This chain uses TRBV10-2 with TRBJ2-7; tentatively, D is TRBD1 (6 bases). This CDR3 region has 14 residues. Germline V gene lookup returns CDR1 WSHSY and CDR2 SAAADI. V was cut by 0 bases and J by 3 bases, with 9 bases left in between. CDR3 sequence (DNA): TGCGCCAGCAGTGAGTCGACAGGCCGCTACGAGCAGTACTTC. Protein: CASSESTGRYEQYF.